This paragraph reports one TCR beta chain. Trimming took off 4 bases at V and 2 bases at J, with 18 bases between the two ends. The V gene's germline CDR1 is LGHNA and CDR2 YSLEER. CDR3 length: 16 amino acids. Per the study methods: Estimation of nucleated cell counts was performed using reference gene primer amplification. TCRdb keeps only in-frame clones here, not all; method: immunoSEQ multiplex PCR. V and J calls and clone size are as listed in that table; D and trimming were resolved from the DNA. Of 150,000 to 200,000 clones in the sample, around three quarters were seen once. These data originate in a study of blood T cell repertoires in COVID-19.

What was sequenced was peripheral blood. The chain employs TRBV4-3 and TRBJ2-7, with a possible D match to TRBD1 (6 bases). The sequence was obtained from a man aged 55 to 69 with active or convalescent COVID-19. CDR3 in amino acids: CASSLWGPGSPYEQYF. In nucleotides, the CDR3 is TGCGCCAGCAGCCTATGGGGGCCAGGGTCTCCCTACGAGCAGTACTTC.